This T cell receptor (beta chain) came from a study of cytomegalovirus exposure and HLA in healthy donors. Germline CDR1 reads SEHNR; CDR2 reads FQNEAQ (reference sequence). The CDR3 is 15 residues long. V was clipped by 5 bases and J by 2 bases; unmatched bases: 6. The PCR had 60 Vbeta and 13 Jbeta primers. Data came from immunoSEQ multiplex PCR; TCRdb stores just in-frame clones and leaves some out. The profile shows around 170,000 clones, approximately 80% of them singletons. The chain carries TRBV7-9 and TRBJ2-7; TRBD2 agrees at 10 bases. Sequencing was done on a sample of PBMCs. The origin of this receptor is a girl between 5 and 17 years old in good health and CMV-seropositive. CDR3 DNA: TGTGCCAGCAGCAGTTTAGCGGGAGGTACCTACGAGCAGTACTTC. Its translation: CASSSLAGGTYEQYF.